This T cell receptor (beta chain) is from a study of OX40 agonist ivuxolimab in advanced cancers. As for the study in general: Administration of intravenous ivuxolimab to patients occurred every 2 weeks at 0.01 to 10 mg/kg.

The assay was immunoSEQ multiplex PCR, and TCRdb's table has in-frame clones only and misses some. The sample gives tens of thousands of clones, approximately 90% of which show up once; approximately 0.44% is in the top ten. CDR3 size: 16 residues. The V end was cut by 3 bases, the J end by 1 base, with 15 bases between. Germline V gene lookup returns CDR1 MNHEY and CDR2 SVGAGI. This TCR derives from an adult with an advanced solid tumor such as melanoma, head and neck, liver or kidney cancer. The rearrangement uses TRBV6-5 and TRBJ1-2; D call uncertain. This sample comprised CD4+ or CD8+ T cells sorted from blood, obtained in a trial of the OX40 agonist ivuxolimab. In DNA, the CDR3 is TGTGCCAGCAGTTATGACCCAGACGGTTATAACTATGGCTACACCTTC. Amino acids: CASSYDPDGYNYGYTF.